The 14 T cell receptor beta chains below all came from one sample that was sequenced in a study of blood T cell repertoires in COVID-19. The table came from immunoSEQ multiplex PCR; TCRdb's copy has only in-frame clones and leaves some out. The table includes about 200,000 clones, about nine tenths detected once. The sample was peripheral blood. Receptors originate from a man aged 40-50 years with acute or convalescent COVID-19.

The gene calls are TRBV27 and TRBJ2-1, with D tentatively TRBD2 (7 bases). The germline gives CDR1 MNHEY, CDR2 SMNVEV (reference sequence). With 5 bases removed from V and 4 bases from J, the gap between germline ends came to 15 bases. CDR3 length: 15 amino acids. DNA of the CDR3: TGTGCCAGCAGTCTTAGGGGGAGGGGGTACAATGAGCAGTTCTTC. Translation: CASSLRGRGYNEQFF.

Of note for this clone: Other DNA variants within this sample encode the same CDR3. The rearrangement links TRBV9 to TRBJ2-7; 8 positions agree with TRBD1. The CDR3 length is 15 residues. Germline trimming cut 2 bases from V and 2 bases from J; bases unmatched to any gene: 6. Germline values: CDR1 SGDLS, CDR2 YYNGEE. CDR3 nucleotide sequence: TGTGCCAGCAGCGTGGCCGGACAGGGAACCTACGAGCAGTACTTC. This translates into CASSVAGQGTYEQYF.

Here the CDR3 DNA reads TGTGCCAGCTCTCCCGGGACAGGGACCTTCACAGATACGCAGTATTTT. It specifies CASSPGTGTFTDTQYF. The V and J genes are TRBV18 and TRBJ2-3; 9 nucleotides line up with TRBD1. Germline assignment: CDR1 KGHSH and CDR2 LQKENI. The ends lost 6 bases at V and 2 bases at J; junction bases unmatched: 9. The CDR3 loop spans 16 amino acids.

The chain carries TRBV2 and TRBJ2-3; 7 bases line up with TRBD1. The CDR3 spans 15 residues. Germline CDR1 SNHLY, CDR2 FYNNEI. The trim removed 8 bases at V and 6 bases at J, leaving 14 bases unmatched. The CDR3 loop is CASSDRRLFGDTQYF. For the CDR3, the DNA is TGTGCCAGCTCGGACAGGCGACTTTTTGGGGATACGCAGTATTTT.

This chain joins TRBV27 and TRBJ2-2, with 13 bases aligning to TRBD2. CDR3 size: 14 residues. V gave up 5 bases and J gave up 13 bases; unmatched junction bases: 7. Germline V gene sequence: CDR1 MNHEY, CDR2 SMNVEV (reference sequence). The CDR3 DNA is TGTGCCAGCAGTCCCTTGGGACTAGCGGGACGGCTGTTTTTT. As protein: CASSPLGLAGRLFF.

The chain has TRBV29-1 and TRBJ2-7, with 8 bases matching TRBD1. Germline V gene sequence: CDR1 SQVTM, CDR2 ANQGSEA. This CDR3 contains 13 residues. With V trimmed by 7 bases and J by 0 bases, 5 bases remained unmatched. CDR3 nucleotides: TGCAGCGCCTCGGGACAGGTCTCCTACGAGCAGTACTTC. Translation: CSASGQVSYEQYF.

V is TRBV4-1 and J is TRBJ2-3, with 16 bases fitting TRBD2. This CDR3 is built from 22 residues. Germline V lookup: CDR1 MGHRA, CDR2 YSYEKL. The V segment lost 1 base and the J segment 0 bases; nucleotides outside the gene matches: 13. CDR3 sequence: CASSQGRYAGTSGGASTDTQYF. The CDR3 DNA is TGCGCCAGCAGCCAAGGGAGATACGCCGGGACTAGCGGGGGGGCTAGCACAGATACGCAGTATTTT.

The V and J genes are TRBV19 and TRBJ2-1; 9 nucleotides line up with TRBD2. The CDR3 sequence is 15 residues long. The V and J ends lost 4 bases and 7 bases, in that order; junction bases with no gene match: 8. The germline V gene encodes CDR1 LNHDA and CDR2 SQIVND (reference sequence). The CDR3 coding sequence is TGTGCCAGTAGTACCCCCCGCGGGGGGGTGAATGAGCAGTTCTTC. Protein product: CASSTPRGGVNEQFF.

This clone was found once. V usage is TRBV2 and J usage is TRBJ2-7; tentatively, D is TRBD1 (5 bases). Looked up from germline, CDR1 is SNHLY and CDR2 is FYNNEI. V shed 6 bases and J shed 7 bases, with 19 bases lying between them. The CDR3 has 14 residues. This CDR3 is CASRRTGPHREQYF. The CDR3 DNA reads TGTGCCAGCAGGCGAACAGGACCCCATAGAGAGCAGTACTTC.

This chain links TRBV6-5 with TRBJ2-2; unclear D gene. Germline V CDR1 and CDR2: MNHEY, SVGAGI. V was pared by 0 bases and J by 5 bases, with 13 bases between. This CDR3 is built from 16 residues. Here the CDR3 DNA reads TGTGCCAGCAGTTACTCTCCAGACTCGGTGACCGGGGAGCTGTTTTTT. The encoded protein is CASSYSPDSVTGELFF.

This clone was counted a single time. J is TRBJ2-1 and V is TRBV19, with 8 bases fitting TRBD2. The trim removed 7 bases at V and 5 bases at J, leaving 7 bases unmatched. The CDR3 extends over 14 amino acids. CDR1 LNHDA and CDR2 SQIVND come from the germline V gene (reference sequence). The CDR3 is CASKWREVNNEQFF. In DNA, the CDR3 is TGTGCCAGTAAGTGGCGGGAGGTGAACAATGAGCAGTTCTTC.

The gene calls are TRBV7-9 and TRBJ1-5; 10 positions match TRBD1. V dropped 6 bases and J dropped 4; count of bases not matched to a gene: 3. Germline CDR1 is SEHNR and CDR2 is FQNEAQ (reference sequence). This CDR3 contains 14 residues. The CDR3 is CASSWTGGNQPQHF. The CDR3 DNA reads TGTGCCAGCAGTTGGACAGGGGGGAATCAGCCCCAGCATTTT.

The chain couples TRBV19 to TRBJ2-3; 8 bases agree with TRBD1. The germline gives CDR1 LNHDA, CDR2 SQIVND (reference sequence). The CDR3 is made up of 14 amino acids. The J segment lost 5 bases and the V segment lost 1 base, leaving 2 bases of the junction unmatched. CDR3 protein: CASSIAGGEDTQYF. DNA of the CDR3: TGTGCCAGTAGTATAGCAGGGGGCGAAGATACGCAGTATTTT.

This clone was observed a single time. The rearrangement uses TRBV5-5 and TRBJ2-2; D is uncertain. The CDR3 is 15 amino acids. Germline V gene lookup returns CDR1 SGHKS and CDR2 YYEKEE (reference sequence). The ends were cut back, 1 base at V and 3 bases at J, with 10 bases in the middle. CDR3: CASSLRQVHTGELFF. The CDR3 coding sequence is TGTGCCAGCAGCTTGAGGCAGGTTCACACCGGGGAGCTGTTTTTT. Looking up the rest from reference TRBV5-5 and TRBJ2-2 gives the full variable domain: DAGVTQSPTHLIKTRGQQVTLRCSPISGHKSVSWYQQVLGQGPQFIFQYYEKEERGRGNFPDRFSARQFPNYSSELNVNALLLGDSALYLCASSLRQVHTGELFFGEGSRLTVL.